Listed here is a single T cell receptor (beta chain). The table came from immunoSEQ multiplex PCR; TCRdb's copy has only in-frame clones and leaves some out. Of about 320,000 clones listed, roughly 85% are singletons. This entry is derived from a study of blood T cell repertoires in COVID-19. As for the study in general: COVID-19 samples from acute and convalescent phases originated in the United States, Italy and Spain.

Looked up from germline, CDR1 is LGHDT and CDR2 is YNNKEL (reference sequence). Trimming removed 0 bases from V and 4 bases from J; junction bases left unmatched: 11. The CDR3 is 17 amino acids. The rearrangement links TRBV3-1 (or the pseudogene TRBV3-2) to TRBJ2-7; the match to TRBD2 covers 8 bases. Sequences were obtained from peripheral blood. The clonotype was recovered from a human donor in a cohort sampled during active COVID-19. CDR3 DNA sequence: TGTGCCAGCAGCCAAGAGGCTTATTCGGGGGGGCAATACGAGCAGTACTTC. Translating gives CASSQEAYSGGQYEQYF.